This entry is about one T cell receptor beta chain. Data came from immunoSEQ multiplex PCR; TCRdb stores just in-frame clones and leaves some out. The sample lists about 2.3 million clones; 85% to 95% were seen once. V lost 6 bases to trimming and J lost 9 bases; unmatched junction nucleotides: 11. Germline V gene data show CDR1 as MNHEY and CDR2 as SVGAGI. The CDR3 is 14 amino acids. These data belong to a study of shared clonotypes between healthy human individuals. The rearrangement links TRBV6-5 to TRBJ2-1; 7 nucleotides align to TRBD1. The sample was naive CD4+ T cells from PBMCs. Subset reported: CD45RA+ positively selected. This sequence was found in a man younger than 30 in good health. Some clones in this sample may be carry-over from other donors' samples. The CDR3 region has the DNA TGTGCCAGCAGCAGCTCAGGGGGTTTGGGTGAGCAGTTCTTC. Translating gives CASSSSGGLGEQFF.